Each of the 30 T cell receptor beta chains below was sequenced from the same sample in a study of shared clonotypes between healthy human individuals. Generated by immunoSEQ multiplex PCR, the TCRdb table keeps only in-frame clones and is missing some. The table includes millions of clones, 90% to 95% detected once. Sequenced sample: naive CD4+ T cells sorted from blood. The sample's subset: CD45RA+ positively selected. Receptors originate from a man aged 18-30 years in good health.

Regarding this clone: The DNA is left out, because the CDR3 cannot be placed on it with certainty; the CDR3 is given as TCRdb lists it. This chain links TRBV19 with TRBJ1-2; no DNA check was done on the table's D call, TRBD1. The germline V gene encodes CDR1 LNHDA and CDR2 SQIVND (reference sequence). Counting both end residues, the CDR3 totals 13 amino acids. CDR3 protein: CASSIVGQGAVTF.

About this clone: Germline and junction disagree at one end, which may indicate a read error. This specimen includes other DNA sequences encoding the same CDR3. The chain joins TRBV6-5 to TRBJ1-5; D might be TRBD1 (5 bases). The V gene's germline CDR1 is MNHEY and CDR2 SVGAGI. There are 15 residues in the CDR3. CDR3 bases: TGTGCCAGCAGACCCACAGGACTTAGCAATCAACCCCAGCATTTT. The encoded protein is CASRPTGLSNQPQHF.

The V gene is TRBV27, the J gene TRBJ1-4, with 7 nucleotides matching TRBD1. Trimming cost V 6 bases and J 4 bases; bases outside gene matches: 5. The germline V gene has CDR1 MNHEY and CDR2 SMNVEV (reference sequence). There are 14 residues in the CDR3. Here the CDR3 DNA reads TGTGCCAGCAGCTTGACAGGGAATAATGAAAAACTGTTTTTT. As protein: CASSLTGNNEKLFF.

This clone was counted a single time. CDR3 sequence: CASRHANTEAFF. Here the CDR3 DNA reads TGTGCCAGCAGACACGCCAACACTGAAGCTTTCTTT. The V call is TRBV5-4, the J call TRBJ1-1; D is undetermined. The CDR3 covers 12 residues. Per the germline V gene, CDR1 is SGHNT and CDR2 is YYREEE (reference sequence). The V and J ends lost 5 bases and 2 bases respectively, with 7 bases between them.

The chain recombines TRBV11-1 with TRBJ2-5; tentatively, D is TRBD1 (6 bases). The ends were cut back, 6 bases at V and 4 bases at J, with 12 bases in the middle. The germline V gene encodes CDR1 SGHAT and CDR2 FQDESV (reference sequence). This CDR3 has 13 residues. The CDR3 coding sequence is TGTGCCAGCAGACTGGACAGCCCAGAGACCCAGTACTTC. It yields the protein CASRLDSPETQYF.

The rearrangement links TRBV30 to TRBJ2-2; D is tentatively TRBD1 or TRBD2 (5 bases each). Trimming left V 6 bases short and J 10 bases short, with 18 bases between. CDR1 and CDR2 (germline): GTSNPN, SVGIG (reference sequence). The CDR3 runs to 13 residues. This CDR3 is CACRDRLNLELFF. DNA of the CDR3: TGTGCCTGCCGGGACCGCCTAAACTTGGAGCTGTTTTTT.

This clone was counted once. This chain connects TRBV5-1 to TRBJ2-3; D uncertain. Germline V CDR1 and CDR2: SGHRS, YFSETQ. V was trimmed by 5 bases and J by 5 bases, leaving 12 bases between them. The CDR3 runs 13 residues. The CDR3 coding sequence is TGCGCCAGCAGGCAAGATTCAAGAGATACGCAGTATTTT. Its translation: CASRQDSRDTQYF.

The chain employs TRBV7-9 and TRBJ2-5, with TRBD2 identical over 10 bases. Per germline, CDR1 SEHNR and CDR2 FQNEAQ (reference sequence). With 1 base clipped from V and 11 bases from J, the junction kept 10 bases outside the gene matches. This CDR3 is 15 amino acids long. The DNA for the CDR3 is TGTGCCAGCAGCTTAGTTCAACTAGCGGGAAATGAGCAGTACTTC. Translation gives CASSLVQLAGNEQYF.

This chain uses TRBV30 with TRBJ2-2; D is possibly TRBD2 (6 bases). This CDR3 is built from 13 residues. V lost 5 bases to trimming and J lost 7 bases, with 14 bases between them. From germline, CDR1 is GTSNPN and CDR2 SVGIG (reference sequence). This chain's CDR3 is CAWQTTRVGELFF. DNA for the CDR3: TGTGCCTGGCAAACGACTAGGGTCGGGGAGCTGTTTTTT.

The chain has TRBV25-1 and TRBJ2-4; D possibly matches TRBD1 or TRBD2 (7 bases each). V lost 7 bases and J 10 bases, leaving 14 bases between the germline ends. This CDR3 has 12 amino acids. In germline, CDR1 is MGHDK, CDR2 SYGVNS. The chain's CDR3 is CASTAGGAIQYF. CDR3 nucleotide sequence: TGTGCCAGCACGGCAGGGGGGGCGATTCAGTACTTC. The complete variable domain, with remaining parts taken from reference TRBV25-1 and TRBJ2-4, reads EADIYQTPRYLVIGTGKKITLECSQTMGHDKMYWYQQDPGMELHLIHYSYGVNSTEKGDLSSESTVSRIRTEHFPLTLESARPSHTSQYLCASTAGGAIQYFGAGTRLSVL.

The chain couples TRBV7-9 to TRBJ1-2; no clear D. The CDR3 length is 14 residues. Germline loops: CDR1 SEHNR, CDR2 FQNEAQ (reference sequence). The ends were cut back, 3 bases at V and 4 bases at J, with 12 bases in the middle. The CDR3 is CASSFITIGYGYTF. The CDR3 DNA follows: TGTGCCAGCAGCTTCATAACAATCGGCTATGGCTACACCTTC.

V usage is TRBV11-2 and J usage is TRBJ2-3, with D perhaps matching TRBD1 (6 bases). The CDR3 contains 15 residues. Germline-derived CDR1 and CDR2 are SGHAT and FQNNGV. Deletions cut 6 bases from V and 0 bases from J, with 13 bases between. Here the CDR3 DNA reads TGTGCCAGCAGTCAAGGACAGACTAGCACAGATACGCAGTATTTT. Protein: CASSQGQTSTDTQYF.

The CDR3 bases are TGTGCCAGCAGCTTGGGGCCGGAGCGGGGGAACATTCAGTACTTC. Protein: CASSLGPERGNIQYF. The V call is TRBV7-2, the J call TRBJ2-4; 8 nucleotides align to TRBD2. This CDR3 is 15 amino acids long. The germline CDR1 and CDR2 sequences are SGHTA and FQGNSA. V shed 3 bases, J shed 7 bases, and the junction held 8 bases outside the gene matches.

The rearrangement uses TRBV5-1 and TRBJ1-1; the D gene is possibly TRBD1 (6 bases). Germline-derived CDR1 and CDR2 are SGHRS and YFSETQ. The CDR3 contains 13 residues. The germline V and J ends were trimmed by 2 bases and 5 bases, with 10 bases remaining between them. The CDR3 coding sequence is TGCGCCAGCAGCTTACAGGGTCAAACTGAAGCTTTCTTT. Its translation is CASSLQGQTEAFF.

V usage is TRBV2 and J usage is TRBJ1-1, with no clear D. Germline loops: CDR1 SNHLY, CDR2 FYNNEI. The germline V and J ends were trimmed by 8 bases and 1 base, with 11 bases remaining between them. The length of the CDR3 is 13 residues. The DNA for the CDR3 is TGTGCCAGCGGACCCCTGAGGAACACTGAAGCTTTCTTT. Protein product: CASGPLRNTEAFF.

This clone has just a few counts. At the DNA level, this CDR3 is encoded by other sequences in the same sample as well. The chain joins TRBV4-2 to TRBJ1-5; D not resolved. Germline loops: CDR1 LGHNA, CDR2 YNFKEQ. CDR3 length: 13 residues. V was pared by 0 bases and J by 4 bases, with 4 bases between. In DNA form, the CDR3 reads TGTGCCAGCAGCCAAGATCGAAATCAGCCCCAGCATTTT. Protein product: CASSQDRNQPQHF.

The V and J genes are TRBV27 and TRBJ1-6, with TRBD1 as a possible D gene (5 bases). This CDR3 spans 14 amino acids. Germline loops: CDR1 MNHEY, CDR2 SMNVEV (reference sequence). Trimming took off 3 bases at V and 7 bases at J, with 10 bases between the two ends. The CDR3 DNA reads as TGTGCCAGCAGTTTCAGGGCGGGGAATTCACCCCTCCACTTT. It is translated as CASSFRAGNSPLHF.

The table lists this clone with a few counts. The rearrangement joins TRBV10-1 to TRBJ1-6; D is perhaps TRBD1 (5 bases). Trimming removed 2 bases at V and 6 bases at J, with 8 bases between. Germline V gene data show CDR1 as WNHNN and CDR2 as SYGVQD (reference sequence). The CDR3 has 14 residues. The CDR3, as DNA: TGCGCCAGCAGTGAGGGGGGAGGTAATTCACCCCTCCACTTT. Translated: CASSEGGGNSPLHF.

The CDR3 protein is CASSFGRLAGGAGSYEQYF. DNA for the CDR3: TGTGCCAGCAGCTTTGGTAGACTAGCGGGAGGCGCTGGCTCCTACGAGCAGTACTTC. The chain joins TRBV5-4 to TRBJ2-5; TRBD2 aligns across 13 bases. The J call is uncertain, as TRBJ2-7 better fits the DNA end. Germline loops: CDR1 SGHNT, CDR2 YYREEE (reference sequence). This CDR3 region has 19 residues.

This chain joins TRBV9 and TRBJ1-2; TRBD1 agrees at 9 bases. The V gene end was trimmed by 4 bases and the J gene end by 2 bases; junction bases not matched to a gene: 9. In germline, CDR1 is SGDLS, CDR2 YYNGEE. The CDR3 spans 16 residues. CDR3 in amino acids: CASSPTTGGSNYGYTF. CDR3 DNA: TGTGCCAGCAGCCCCACCACAGGGGGCTCAAACTATGGCTACACCTTC.

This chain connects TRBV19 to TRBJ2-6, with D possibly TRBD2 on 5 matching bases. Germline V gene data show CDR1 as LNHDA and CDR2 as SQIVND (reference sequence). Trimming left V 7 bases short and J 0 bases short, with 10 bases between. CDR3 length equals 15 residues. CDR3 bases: TGTGCCAGTATGAGCCGGGGCTCTGGGGCCAACGTCCTGACTTTC. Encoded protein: CASMSRGSGANVLTF.

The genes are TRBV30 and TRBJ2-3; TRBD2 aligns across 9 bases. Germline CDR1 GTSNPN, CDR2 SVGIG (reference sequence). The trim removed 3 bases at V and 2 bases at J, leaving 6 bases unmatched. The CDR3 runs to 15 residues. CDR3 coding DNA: TGTGCCTGGAGCGAGCTAGCGGGGTCCACAGATACGCAGTATTTT. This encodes CAWSELAGSTDTQYF. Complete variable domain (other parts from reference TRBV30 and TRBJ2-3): SQTIHQWPATLVQPVGSPLSLECTVEGTSNPNLYWYRQAAGRGLQLLFYSVGIGQISSEVPQNLSASRPQDRQFILSSKKLLLSDSGFYLCAWSELAGSTDTQYFGPGTRLTVL.

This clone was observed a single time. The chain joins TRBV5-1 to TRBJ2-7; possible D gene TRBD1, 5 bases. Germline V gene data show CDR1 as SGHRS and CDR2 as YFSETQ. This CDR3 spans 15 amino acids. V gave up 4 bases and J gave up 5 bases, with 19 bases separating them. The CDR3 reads CASSLLGRSLDEQYF. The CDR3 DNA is TGCGCCAGCAGCCTACTGGGGCGGAGCCTGGACGAGCAGTACTTC. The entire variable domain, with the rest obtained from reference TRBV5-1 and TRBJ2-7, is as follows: KAGVTQTPRYLIKTRGQQVTLSCSPISGHRSVSWYQQTPGQGLQFLFEYFSETQRNKGNFPGRFSGRQFSNSRSEMNVSTLELGDSALYLCASSLLGRSLDEQYFGPGTRLTVT.

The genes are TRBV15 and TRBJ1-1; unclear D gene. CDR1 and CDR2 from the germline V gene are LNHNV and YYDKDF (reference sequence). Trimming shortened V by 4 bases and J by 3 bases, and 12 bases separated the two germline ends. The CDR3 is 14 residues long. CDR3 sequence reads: CATSKDPTYTEAFF. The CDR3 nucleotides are TGTGCCACCAGCAAGGACCCCACATACACTGAAGCTTTCTTT.

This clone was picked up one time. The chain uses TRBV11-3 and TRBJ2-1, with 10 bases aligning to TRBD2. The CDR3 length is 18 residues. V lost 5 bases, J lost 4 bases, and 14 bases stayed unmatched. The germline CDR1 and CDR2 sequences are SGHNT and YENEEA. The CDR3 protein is CASSVGGGTSAIYNEQFF. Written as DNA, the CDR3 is TGTGCCAGCAGCGTAGGAGGAGGGACTAGCGCTATATACAATGAGCAGTTCTTC.

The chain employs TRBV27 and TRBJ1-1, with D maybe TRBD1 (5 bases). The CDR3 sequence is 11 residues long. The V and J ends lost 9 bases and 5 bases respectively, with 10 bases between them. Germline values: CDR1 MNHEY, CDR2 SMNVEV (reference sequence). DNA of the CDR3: TGTGCCAGTAGGGGAGGGACTGAAGCTTTCTTT. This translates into CASRGGTEAFF.

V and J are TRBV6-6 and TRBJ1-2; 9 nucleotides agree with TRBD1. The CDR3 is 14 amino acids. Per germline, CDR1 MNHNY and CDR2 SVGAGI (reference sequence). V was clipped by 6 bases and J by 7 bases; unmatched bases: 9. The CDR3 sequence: CASRLRDRVFGYTF. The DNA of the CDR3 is TGTGCCAGCAGGCTCCGGGACAGGGTCTTTGGCTACACCTTC.

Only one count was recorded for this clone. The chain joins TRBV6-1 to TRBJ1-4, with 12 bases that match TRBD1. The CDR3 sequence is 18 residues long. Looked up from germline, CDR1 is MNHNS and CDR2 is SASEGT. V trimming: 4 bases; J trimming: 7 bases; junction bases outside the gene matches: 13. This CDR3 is CASSVTQGTGGSGEKLFF. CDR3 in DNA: TGTGCCAGCAGTGTTACTCAGGGGACAGGGGGCTCAGGTGAAAAACTGTTTTTT.

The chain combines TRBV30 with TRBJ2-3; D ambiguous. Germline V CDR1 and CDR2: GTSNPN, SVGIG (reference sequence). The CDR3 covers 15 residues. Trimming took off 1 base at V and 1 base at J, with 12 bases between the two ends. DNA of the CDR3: TGTGCCTGGAGTGCCATCGGGCTGGGCACAGATACGCAGTATTTT. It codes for CAWSAIGLGTDTQYF.

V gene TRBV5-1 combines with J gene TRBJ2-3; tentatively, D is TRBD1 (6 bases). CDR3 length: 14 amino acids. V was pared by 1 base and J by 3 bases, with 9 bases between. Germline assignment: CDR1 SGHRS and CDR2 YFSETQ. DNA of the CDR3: TGCGCCAGCAGCTTGAACAGGGCAACAGATACGCAGTATTTT. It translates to CASSLNRATDTQYF.